A selection of T cell receptor beta chains follows, all from one sample in a study of blood T cell repertoires in COVID-19. Sequenced by immunoSEQ multiplex PCR; TCRdb stores in-frame clones only, minus some. This repertoire shows roughly 140,000 clones, over 75% found once; its top ten account for about 1.8%. Sequenced material: peripheral blood. The receptor set was obtained from a woman aged 45-59 years with acute or convalescent COVID-19. Both conserved end residues are part of each CDR3. A D gene is named only where the DNA matches it firmly. Clone size appears in some rows only: once, few, many, or a class for an expanded clone.

V	J	D	size	DNA	CDR3
TRBV10-3	TRBJ2-7	TRBD1	NA	TGTGCCATCAGTGAGCCGACAGGGGCTCGGAGGTACTTC	CAISEPTGARRYF
TRBV28	TRBJ1-5	TRBD1	NA	TGTGCCAGCAGACAGGGGCGACATAGCAATCAGCCCCAGCATTTT	CASRQGRHSNQPQHF
TRBV27	TRBJ2-7	NA	NA	TGTGCCAGCAGTTTAAAGCTCGCTAAGGGGTCAACCACCTACGAGCAGTACTTC	CASSLKLAKGSTTYEQYF
TRBV20-1	TRBJ1-5	NA	NA	TGCAGTGCTAGTTCCCTCATAGATAGCAATCAGCCCCAGCATTTT	CSASSLIDSNQPQHF
TRBV2	TRBJ1-5	NA	few	TGTGCCAGCAGTGCAGTTGGGGGCCGTAGCAATCAGCCCCAGCATTTT	CASSAVGGRSNQPQHF
TRBV12-5	TRBJ2-1	NA	NA	TGTGCTAGTCGAGGGGGAGTTGGGGATGAGCAGTTCTTC	CASRGGVGDEQFF
TRBV5-1	TRBJ1-6	TRBD1	once	TGCGCCAGCAGCTCCTTTGGAAAACAGGGGATGGACCTCCACTTT	CASSSFGKQGMDLHF
TRBV28	TRBJ2-7	NA	NA	TGTGCTAGCAGTTTTCACATAAACTTC	CASSFHINF
TRBV4-2	TRBJ2-7	TRBD2	once	TGTGCCAGCAGCCAAGATACGCTAGCGGGGGGCTCCTACGAGCAGTACTTC	CASSQDTLAGGSYEQYF
TRBV7-7	TRBJ2-1	TRBD2	NA	TGTGCTAGCAGCCCCAGAGCGGGGGAGTACAATGAGCAGTTCTTC	CASSPRAGEYNEQFF
TRBV5-1	TRBJ2-5	TRBD2	NA	TGCGCCAGCAGGTCGGTCGCTAGCGGGAGGAGGGAGACCCAGTACTTC	CASRSVASGRRETQYF
TRBV28	TRBJ2-7	TRBD2	NA	TGTGCCAGCCAAGCGGGGGGGGTGAACGAGCAGTACTTC	CASQAGGVNEQYF
TRBV27	TRBJ1-2	NA	NA	TGTGCCAGCAGTCCTACAGGCTTGACTCGAGCGGGGCGTGGCTACACCTTC	CASSPTGLTRAGRGYTF
TRBV28	TRBJ2-2	TRBD2	NA	TGTGCCGGAACTAGCGGGGGGGCCCCCGGGGAGCTGTTTTTT	CAGTSGGAPGELFF
TRBV2	TRBJ2-7	NA	NA	TGTGCCAGCAGTGTGGACACCTCCTACGAGCAGTACTTC	CASSVDTSYEQYF
TRBV28	TRBJ1-6	NA	NA	TGTGCCAGCACTGTACAGGGAACGGTTTCGGACCTCCACTTT	CASTVQGTVSDLHF
TRBV25-1	TRBJ1-4	TRBD1	NA	TGTGCCACCGGGACAGGGGGAACAACTAATGAAAAACTGTTTTTT	CATGTGGTTNEKLFF
TRBV27	TRBJ1-2	NA	NA	TGTGCCAGCAGTTCTGGACAGCACTATGGCTACACCTTC	CASSSGQHYGYTF
TRBV10-2	TRBJ2-5	TRBD1	NA	TGCGCCAGCAGAAGGGGGCGGCGGGAGACCCAGTACTTC	CASRRGRRETQYF
TRBV7-3	TRBJ2-7	TRBD1	NA	TGTGCCAGCAGCTTGGGACAGGGGGCGTCCGGCTACGAGCAGTACTTC	CASSLGQGASGYEQYF
TRBV5-1	TRBJ2-1	TRBD2	NA	TGCGCCAGCAGCCGGAATTCGGCGGGAGTTTACAATGAGCAGTTCTTC	CASSRNSAGVYNEQFF
TRBV10-3	TRBJ1-3	NA	once	TGTGCCATCAGTGGCGGCGGGGTGAGCTCTGGAAACACCATATATTTT	CAISGGGVSSGNTIYF
TRBV7-9	TRBJ2-1	TRBD2	NA	TGTGCCAGCAGCTTCGCGGGGGGTGAGCAGTTCTTC	CASSFAGGEQFF
TRBV27	TRBJ1-3	NA	NA	TGTGCCAGCAGTCCTCGAGGCTCTGGAAACACCATATATTTT	CASSPRGSGNTIYF
TRBV7-9	TRBJ2-3	NA	NA	TGTGCCAGCAGCTTAAGCGGAGCCCAACTTCTCACAGATACGCAGTATTTT	CASSLSGAQLLTDTQYF
TRBV5-1	TRBJ1-4	NA	NA	TGCGCCAGCAGTATTACGACAGCAACTAATGAAAAACTGTTTTTT	CASSITTATNEKLFF
TRBV5-1	TRBJ2-3	NA	few	TGCGCCAGCAGCTTCTCAGGGGTGGGGAGCACAGATACGCAGTATTTT	CASSFSGVGSTDTQYF
TRBV5-4	TRBJ2-1	TRBD2	NA	TGTGCCAGCAGCTTGGGACTAGCGGGAGCGGGTGAGCAGTTCTTC	CASSLGLAGAGEQFF
TRBV19	TRBJ2-3	TRBD1	NA	TGTGCCAGTAGTATGGGACAGACAGATACGCAGTATTTT	CASSMGQTDTQYF
TRBV2	TRBJ1-5	NA	NA	TGTGCCAGCGGTGGTAATATCGATCAGCCCCAGCATTTT	CASGGNIDQPQHF
TRBV2	TRBJ2-2	TRBD1	NA	TGTGCCAGCAAGAGGCAGGGGGAGACCGGGGAGCTGTTTTTT	CASKRQGETGELFF
TRBV7-2	TRBJ2-2	TRBD1	once	TGTGCCAGCACCCGAACAACAGGGGCCGGCGGGGAGCTGTTTTTT	CASTRTTGAGGELFF
TRBV2	TRBJ2-2	TRBD1	NA	TGTGCCAGCGTAACAGGGGGCGGTGGTCCCGGGGAGCTGTTTTTT	CASVTGGGGPGELFF
TRBV6-1	TRBJ1-1	TRBD1	once	TGTGCCAGCTACGAGAGGACAGGGAACACTGAAGCTTTCTTT	CASYERTGNTEAFF
TRBV5-4	TRBJ2-7	TRBD1	NA	TGTGCCAGCAGAGCGACAGGGGGTTACGAGCAGTACTTC	CASRATGGYEQYF
TRBV5-1	TRBJ1-5	NA	NA	TGCGCCAGCAGGGAACAGGGTGAGGGGGATCAGCCCCAGCATTTT	CASREQGEGDQPQHF
TRBV18	TRBJ2-1	TRBD1	NA	TGTGCCAGCTCACAGAAGACAGGGAGCTCCTACAATGAGCAGTTCTTC	CASSQKTGSSYNEQFF
TRBV5-1	TRBJ1-4	NA	few	TGCGCCAGCAGCTTGGGGGACACTCGAACTAATGAAAAACTGTTTTTT	CASSLGDTRTNEKLFF
TRBV4-2	TRBJ2-3	NA	once	TGTGCCAGCACCGCGAGCGACCCCACAGATACGCAGTATTTT	CASTASDPTDTQYF
TRBV5-1	TRBJ1-2	TRBD1	NA	TGCGCCAGCAGCCCCGGACAGGGTGGTTATGGCTACACCTTC	CASSPGQGGYGYTF
TRBV6-6	TRBJ1-6	TRBD1	NA	TGTGCCAGCAGTGTTGACAGGGTCCTAAATTCACCCCTCCACTTT	CASSVDRVLNSPLHF
TRBV6-2/TRBV6-3	TRBJ2-7	TRBD2	once	TGTGCCAGCAGTTACGGACTAGCGGGGGCCTACGAGCAGTACTTC	CASSYGLAGAYEQYF
TRBV5-1	TRBJ2-5	NA	NA	TGCGCCAGCAGCAGCTTTATTGGGAGCGTAGAGACCCAGTACTTC	CASSSFIGSVETQYF